This T cell receptor (beta chain) is from a study of metastatic and nonmetastatic thyroid tumors. In this sample, this clone turned up many times. As yet, its antigen is unknown. Before thyroid surgery, none of the patients had received any treatment. Germline V gene data show CDR1 as LNHDA and CDR2 as SQIVND (reference sequence). V lost 5 bases, J lost 4 bases, and 15 bases lay in between. The CDR3 is made up of 15 amino acids. Study-wide points: Relative to benign nodules, malignant thyroid tumors were reportedly characterized by significantly elevated TCR beta diversity in blood and tumor.

MiXCR re-clonotyped the PCR reads for TCRdb. This table has 15,000 to 20,000 clones, approximately 28% appearing once. This receptor was obtained from a female donor with papillary thyroid cancer or a benign thyroid nodule (not recorded which). Some clones in this sample may be carry-over from other donors' samples. V gene TRBV19 combines with J gene TRBJ2-1; TRBD1 might be the D (5 bases). The source material was tumor tissue. The CDR3 loop reads CASSGWAGRYNEQFF. In nucleotides, the CDR3 is TGTGCCAGTAGTGGATGGGCAGGGCGGTACAATGAGCAGTTCTTC.